This T cell receptor (beta chain) was found in a study of T-cell reconstitution after alpha-beta-depleted transplantation in children. Study observations and caveats: There were some patients whose high TCRbeta diversity at day 60 came from surviving recipient T cells and thymic progenitors. From newly produced T cells came most of the T-cell counts and diversity one year after transplant. Two months or so post-transplant, alpha-beta T cells reportedly derived from several hundred expanded graft clones.

Trimming cost V 1 base and J 4 bases; bases outside gene matches: 9. The CDR3 covers 15 residues. The germline V gene has CDR1 DFQATT and CDR2 SNEGSKA (reference sequence). In the case of this clonotype: Its antigen is undetermined.

A TCRbeta library incorporating unique molecular identifiers was prepared. MiXCR was run by TCRdb on the PCR reads, yielding one entry per CDR3 protein. The repertoire consists of hundreds of thousands of distinct CDR3 sequences, with roughly 16% occurring once and the leading ten covering approximately 5%. The receptor comes from a male patient between 10 and 17 years old who had a stem cell transplant for acute lymphoblastic leukemia, so the T cells may come from the graft donor. This specimen consisted of PBMCs, mostly from graft donor cells, obtained 360 days after TCRalphabeta/CD19-depleted stem cell transplant. This chain uses TRBV20-1 with TRBJ2-7, with 8 bases identical to TRBD1. The CDR3 is CSARASRTGPYEQYF. The CDR3 DNA sequence: TGCAGTGCTAGAGCATCGCGGACAGGGCCTTACGAGCAGTACTTC.